Shown below are 2 T cell receptor beta chains from a single sample sequenced in a study of control samples from healthy donors and cancer patients. Sequencing was performed with immunoSEQ multiplex PCR; in TCRdb, only in-frame clones are kept and a portion is missing. The profile shows about 120,000 clones, about 95% of them singletons. Sequences were obtained from blood. The source of these receptors is a man between 25 and 39 years old in good health.

The V and J genes are TRBV5-1 and TRBJ2-7; the D gene is possibly TRBD2 (6 bases). CDR1 is SGHRS and CDR2 is YFSETQ in the germline V gene. This CDR3 has 15 amino acids. V lost 0 bases, J lost 7 bases, and 17 bases lay in between. CDR3 loop: CASSLAGERLREQYF. CDR3 coding DNA: TGCGCCAGCAGCTTGGCGGGGGAACGTCTTCGGGAGCAGTACTTC.

The chain couples TRBV6-4 to TRBJ2-3, with D unresolved. This CDR3 region has 14 residues. V was trimmed by 0 bases and J by 4 bases, leaving 8 bases between them. Germline-derived CDR1 and CDR2 are MRHNA and SNTAGT. The CDR3 DNA reads as TGTGCCAGCAGTGACTCGATGTGGGCAGATACGCAGTATTTT. This sequence encodes CASSDSMWADTQYF.